This T cell receptor (beta chain) is from a study of blood T cell repertoires in COVID-19 (dated by TCRdb to about 2020). For the study in its entirety: Collaborator samples came from the United States, Italy and Spain and covered acute and convalescent phases of COVID-19. Nearly every sample came with metadata listing a de-identified subject ID, COVID-19 status, age in years and sex. The repertoires were released in a freely available public database meant as a resource for research on the immune response to SARS-CoV-2. Subjects who had been exposed to COVID-19, were actively infected with it, or had recovered from it provided the deeply sampled blood TCRbeta repertoires that made up the dataset. The prospective study material was composed of cDNA or gDNA derived from T cells, B-cell-depleted T cells, or PBMCs. Where available, HLA class I and class II types were obtained from metadata supplied by the sample provider rather than from assay-based typing. The samples were drawn from the first 160 participants of the ongoing ImmuneRACE study and from 1,254 subjects provided by 6 global collaborators. The study at large found these results: Clinical and demographic metadata were provided uncurated, with the amount varying by source and participant.

TCRbeta CDR3 regions were amplified from genomic DNA using the immunoSEQ Assay, a bias-controlled multiplex PCR. From the authors' description of their analysis: The number of nucleated cells in each sample was estimated by amplification of reference gene primers within the assay. To quantify the absolute abundance of each unique TCRbeta CDR3 rearrangement, sequence reads were collapsed and filtered. For each sample, productive Simpson clonality was calculated as the square root of Simpson's diversity index over productive rearrangements. The table comes from immuneACCESS by way of TCRdb, which keeps in-frame sequences with V and J called. Part of the clones is missing from these tables; in studies checked, under half for an unresolved V gene and the rest for unknown reasons. V and J calls and clone size are those listed in that table; D and trimming were worked out from the DNA. The sample table holds over 100,000 clones, of which approximately 85% were seen once. The ten largest clones add up to 4.5% to 5.5% of the sample.

The CDR3 measures 13 amino acids from cysteine to phenylalanine. The retained sequence is limited to the CDR3, 39 bases, with the frame set at the first base. Trimming costs V 0 bases and J 2 bases, and their ends lie 6 bases apart. The germline V gene yields SGHDT for CDR1 and YYEEEE for CDR2. With respect to this clone: Its binding antigen is unknown. There are no base qualities to consult, and no much larger clone falls within one base.

Whole blood was collected in K2EDTA tubes by collaborating institutions according to the institutions' own protocols. For TCRbeta analysis, collaborator samples were shipped as frozen whole blood, as isolated PBMCs, or as DNA extracted from either sample type. The chain links TRBV5-6 with TRBJ2-7; no D gene can be assigned with confidence. The sample consisted of peripheral blood. The TCR comes from a man aged 60 to 69 with acute or convalescent COVID-19. The DNA is TGTGCCAGCAGCTTGGCCCAGACCTACGAGCAGTACTTC. It codes for CASSLAQTYEQYF.